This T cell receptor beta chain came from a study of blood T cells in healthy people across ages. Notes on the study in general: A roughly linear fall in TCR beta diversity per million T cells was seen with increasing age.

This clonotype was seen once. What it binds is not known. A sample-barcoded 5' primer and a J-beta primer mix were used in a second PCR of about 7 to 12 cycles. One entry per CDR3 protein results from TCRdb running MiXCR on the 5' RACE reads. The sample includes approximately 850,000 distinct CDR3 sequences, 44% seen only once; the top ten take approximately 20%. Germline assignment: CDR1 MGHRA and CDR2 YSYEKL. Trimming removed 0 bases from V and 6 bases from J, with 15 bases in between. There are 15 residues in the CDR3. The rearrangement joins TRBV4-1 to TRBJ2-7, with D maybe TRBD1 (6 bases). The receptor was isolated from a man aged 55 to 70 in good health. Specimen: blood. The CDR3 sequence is CASSQEGQGRGEQYF. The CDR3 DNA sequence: TGCGCCAGCAGCCAAGAAGGGCAGGGGCGCGGCGAGCAGTACTTC.